A single T cell receptor beta chain is shown here with its context. The antigen is undetermined. Germline assignment: CDR1 MNHEY and CDR2 SVGAGI. The junction had 4 bases not matched to a gene; V was cut back by 6 bases and J by 3 bases. This CDR3 has 15 amino acids. These data belong to a study of cytomegalovirus exposure and HLA in healthy donors. General study results and limits: A prior analysis recorded that most TCR beta V segments were productive about 90% or about 30% of the time. As a later analysis showed, a missense DCLRE1C variant was linked to trimming of TCR beta V- and J-genes. A reported reduction in N-insertions relative to the roughly 610-donor mean was seen in an Asian-associated ancestry cluster in a later analysis. TCR beta sequences reportedly predicted most subjects' HLA-A and HLA-B alleles accurately.

Amplification used 60 Vbeta primers and 13 Jbeta primers. This table comes from immunoSEQ multiplex PCR, and its TCRdb copy is limited to in-frame clones, with some not included. This table holds under 200,000 clones, 68% found once. This TCR derives from a man aged 50 to 60 in good health and CMV-seronegative. Sequenced: PBMCs. The rearrangement joins TRBV6-5 to TRBJ1-5, with 11 positions matching TRBD1. CDR3 sequence (DNA): TGTGCCAGCAGGGGACAGGGGGGCTCCAATCAGCCCCAGCATTTT. Amino acid sequence: CASRGQGGSNQPQHF.